These 2 T cell receptor beta chains were all obtained from the same sample, sequenced in a study of blood T cell repertoires in COVID-19 (dated by TCRdb to about 2020). The library was generated by the immunoSEQ multiplex PCR assay. Not all clones reach the TCRdb copy of this immuneACCESS table, which keeps in-frame sequences only. Checked studies attribute under half of the gap to unresolved V genes and leave the rest unexplained. This sample lists about 90,000 clones; around 81% were detected once. Of the sample, 12% is held by the ten largest clones. Sequencing used peripheral blood. The receptor set was obtained from an older woman with active or convalescent COVID-19.

The V gene is TRBV2, the J gene TRBJ2-7, with D perhaps TRBD2 (5 bases). CDR1 and CDR2 from the germline V gene are SNHLY and FYNNEI. CDR3 length equals 12 residues. With 4 bases removed from V and 4 bases from J, the gap between germline ends came to 8 bases. CDR3 loop: CASSAGLYEQYF. CDR3 nucleotides: TGTGCCAGCAGTGCAGGACTTTACGAGCAGTACTTC.

This chain links TRBV29-1 with TRBJ1-1; TRBD1 matches at 7 bases. Trimming removed 5 bases from V and 3 bases from J; junction bases left unmatched: 6. Looked up from germline, CDR1 is SQVTM and CDR2 is ANQGSEA. The CDR3 extends over 13 amino acids. CDR3 protein: CSVSGGWDTEAFF. CDR3 DNA sequence: TGCAGCGTTTCAGGGGGGTGGGACACTGAAGCTTTCTTT.